The present T cell receptor (beta chain) was sequenced within a study of technical replicates of blood from several donors (dated by TCRdb to 2017 to 2019). Comment on this clone: The antigen it recognizes is unknown. No much larger clone is present one base from it, and per-base qualities are unavailable.

Libraries were constructed by the immunoSEQ multiplex PCR assay. TCRdb's version of the immuneACCESS table is confined to in-frame rearrangements and falls short of the full clone set. An unresolved V gene accounts for under half of the shortfall where checked; the remainder is of unknown origin. This sample comprises roughly 81,000 clones, 80% to 90% of them detected only once. About 5.1% of the sample is taken by the ten largest. This receptor was obtained from a human donor in good health. Some clones in this sample may be carry-over from other donors' samples. Sequenced material: PBMCs.

The sequenced DNA: TGCGCCAGCAGCCGGGCGGGGACTAGCGGGTCACTTGAGCAGTTCTTC. Its translation reads: CASSRAGTSGSLEQFF. The chain is encoded by TRBV5-1 joined to TRBJ2-1, with 12 bases matching TRBD2. V trim: 4 bases; J trim: 9 bases; unmatched bases: 11. The germline V gene gives CDR1 as SGHRS and CDR2 as YFSETQ. The CDR3 measures 16 amino acids from cysteine to phenylalanine. Just CDR3 DNA is preserved here, 48 bases in frame from base 1. Extended through the reference TRBV5-1 and TRBJ2-1 proteins, this CDR3 yields the full variable domain: KAGVTQTPRYLIKTRGQQVTLSCSPISGHRSVSWYQQTPGQGLQFLFEYFSETQRNKGNFPGRFSGRQFSNSRSEMNVSTLELGDSALYLCASSRAGTSGSLEQFFGPGTRLTVL.